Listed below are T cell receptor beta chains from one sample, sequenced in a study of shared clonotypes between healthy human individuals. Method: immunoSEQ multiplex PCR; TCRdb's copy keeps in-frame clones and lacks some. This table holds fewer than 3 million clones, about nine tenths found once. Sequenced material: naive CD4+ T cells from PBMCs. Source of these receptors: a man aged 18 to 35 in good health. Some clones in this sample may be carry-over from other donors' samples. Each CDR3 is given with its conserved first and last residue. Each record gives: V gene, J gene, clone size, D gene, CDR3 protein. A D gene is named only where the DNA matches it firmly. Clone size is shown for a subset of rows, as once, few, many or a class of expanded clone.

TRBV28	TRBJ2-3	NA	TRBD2	CASTPAGTNKLTDTQYF
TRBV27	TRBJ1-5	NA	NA	CASSEAGDQPQHF
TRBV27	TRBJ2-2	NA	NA	CASSLLGAGLELFF
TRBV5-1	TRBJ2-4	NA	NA	CASSLLQGSKNIQYF
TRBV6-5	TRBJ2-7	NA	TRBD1	CASRPGTGVYEQYF
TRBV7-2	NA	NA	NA	CASSPARGREQYF
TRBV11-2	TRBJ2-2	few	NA	CASSPPLRATGELFF
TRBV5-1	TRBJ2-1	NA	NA	CASSLDSTPYNEQFF
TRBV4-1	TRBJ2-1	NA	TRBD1	CASSHFGTGGGEQFF
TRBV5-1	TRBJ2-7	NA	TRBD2	CASSFNAGGGYEQYF
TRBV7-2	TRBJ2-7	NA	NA	CASSFQPGGYEQYF
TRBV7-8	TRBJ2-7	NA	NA	CASSSVPRKGYEQYF
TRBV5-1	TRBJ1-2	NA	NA	CASSLGRLYGYTF
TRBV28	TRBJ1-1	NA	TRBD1	CATDSPGQAGTEAFF
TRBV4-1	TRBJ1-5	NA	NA	CASSPRMGSDQPQHF
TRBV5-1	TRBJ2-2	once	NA	CASRDTGELFF
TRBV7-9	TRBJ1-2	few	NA	CASSPDSRVGYGYTF
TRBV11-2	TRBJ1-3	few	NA	CASSLFREPSSTIYF
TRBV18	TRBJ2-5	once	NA	CASSPLAGTGETQYF
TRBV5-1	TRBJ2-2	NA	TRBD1	CASSYITGGTGELFF
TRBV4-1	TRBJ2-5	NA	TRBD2	CASSRGASGLQETQYF
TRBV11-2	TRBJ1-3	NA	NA	CASSSYFGQLSGNTIYF
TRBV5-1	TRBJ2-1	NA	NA	CASSLGGHGDEQFF
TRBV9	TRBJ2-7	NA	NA	CASSVTPGLGEQYF
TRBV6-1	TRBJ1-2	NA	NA	CASSELDRRYTF
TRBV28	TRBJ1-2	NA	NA	CASSSPLSNNYGYTF
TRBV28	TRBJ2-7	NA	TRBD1	CASITPGTGNYEQYF